Shown below are 29 T cell receptor beta chains from a single sample sequenced in a study of PD-L1 blockade in urothelial cancer. Here immunoSEQ multiplex PCR was the method, and the copy in TCRdb shows in-frame clones only, minus some. The sample holds 70,000 to 75,000 clones, around four fifths seen once. Source: PBMCs, taken around atezolizumab (anti-PD-L1) treatment. Receptor source: an older man with urothelial cancer.

The rearrangement joins TRBV7-6 to TRBJ2-1; tentative D call: TRBD1 (6 bases). CDR1 is SGHVS, CDR2 FNYEAQ, per germline. This CDR3 has 18 residues. Trimming removed 5 bases at V and 3 bases at J, with 23 bases between. The CDR3 protein is CASSPRTATRVHYNEQFF. CDR3 DNA sequence: TGTGCCAGCAGCCCGCGGACAGCCACTCGGGTACACTACAATGAGCAGTTCTTC.

The genes are TRBV7-2 and TRBJ2-7; 8 bases match TRBD1. The CDR3 sequence is 15 residues long. Per germline, CDR1 SGHTA and CDR2 FQGNSA. The junction had 6 bases not matched to a gene; V was cut back by 1 base and J by 4 bases. In DNA form, the CDR3 reads TGTGCCAGCAGCTTAGGCCGACAGGGGCCATACGAGCAGTACTTC. It translates to CASSLGRQGPYEQYF.

This rearrangement joins TRBV10-2 to TRBJ1-1, with D hard to call. This CDR3 has 13 residues. Germline-derived CDR1 and CDR2 are WSHSY and SAAADI. With 2 bases removed from V and 7 bases from J, the gap between germline ends came to 11 bases. The DNA of the CDR3 is TGCGCCAGCAGTGAGAGGCAGCGCTGTGAAGCTTTCTTT. Translation gives CASSERQRCEAFF.

This chain links TRBV11-3 with TRBJ1-5, with D perhaps TRBD1 (6 bases). V shed 0 bases and J shed 5 bases, with 11 bases lying between them. There are 15 residues in the CDR3. Germline values: CDR1 SGHNT, CDR2 YENEEA. The CDR3 here is CASSLDYRVDQPQHF. CDR3 sequence (DNA): TGTGCCAGCAGCTTAGATTACAGGGTCGATCAGCCCCAGCATTTT.

This clone was observed a single time. The chain couples TRBV7-6 to TRBJ2-3; 8 positions match TRBD1. The CDR3 is made up of 16 amino acids. From germline, CDR1 is SGHVS and CDR2 FNYEAQ. Trimming at V came to 5 bases and at J to 10 bases, leaving 17 bases not matched to a gene. The CDR3 coding sequence is TGTGCCAGCAGCCCCCGACAGGGGTCCCTATCACCATCGCAGTATTTT. Translation gives CASSPRQGSLSPSQYF.

The rearrangement joins TRBV9 to TRBJ2-3; the match to TRBD1 covers 8 bases. J lost 1 base, V lost 2 bases, and 6 bases had no gene match. CDR3 length: 16 amino acids. Per germline, CDR1 SGDLS and CDR2 YYNGEE. This CDR3 is CASSVQGATGTDTQYF. Here the CDR3 DNA reads TGTGCCAGCAGCGTCCAGGGGGCAACGGGCACAGATACGCAGTATTTT.

The chain has TRBV11-2 and TRBJ2-7; 9 positions match TRBD1. Germline CDR1 SGHAT, CDR2 FQNNGV. V dropped 2 bases and J dropped 3; count of bases not matched to a gene: 5. This CDR3 is built from 15 residues. The CDR3 DNA reads as TGTGCCAGCAGCTTACCCGGGACAGGGCACTACGAGCAGTACTTC. Protein: CASSLPGTGHYEQYF.

The chain uses TRBV5-1 and TRBJ2-7; 7 bases match TRBD2. V dropped 7 bases and J dropped 6; count of bases not matched to a gene: 10. CDR1 SGHRS and CDR2 YFSETQ come from the germline V gene. The CDR3 runs to 13 residues. The CDR3 region has the DNA TGCGCCAGCCAGACCGGGACTACGGGCGAGCAGTACTTC. Translating gives CASQTGTTGEQYF.

V usage is TRBV9 and J usage is TRBJ2-2; the match to TRBD1 covers 7 bases. V lost 0 bases, J lost 6 bases, and 5 bases stayed unmatched. The germline CDR1 and CDR2 sequences are SGDLS and YYNGEE. The CDR3 runs to 15 residues. CDR3 bases: TGTGCCAGCAGCGTAGTGGCCACAGGGGCCGGGGAGCTGTTTTTT. Its protein is CASSVVATGAGELFF.

Written as DNA, the CDR3 is TGTGCCAGCAGCTTAAGGCCGCAACGAGGCGCTTTCTTT. It is translated as CASSLRPQRGAFF. The chain employs TRBV11-2 and TRBJ1-1; no clear D. There are 13 residues in the CDR3. V dropped 2 bases and J dropped 11 bases, with 15 bases sitting between them. Germline V gene sequence: CDR1 SGHAT, CDR2 FQNNGV. The full variable domain, rest sourced from reference TRBV11-2 and TRBJ1-1, is EAGVAQSPRYKIIEKRQSVAFWCNPISGHATLYWYQQILGQGPKLLIQFQNNGVVDDSQLPKDRFSAERLKGVDSTLKIQPAKLEDSAVYLCASSLRPQRGAFFGQGTRLTVV.

The chain carries TRBV5-4 and TRBJ2-1; D remains ambiguous. The germline gives CDR1 SGHNT, CDR2 YYREEE (reference sequence). Trimming removed 1 base from V and 0 bases from J, with 11 bases in between. The CDR3 runs to 16 residues. CDR3 DNA: TGTGCCAGCAGCTTGCGCGCCCTTTCCTCCTACAATGAGCAGTTCTTC. Translation gives CASSLRALSSYNEQFF.

V is TRBV5-6 and J is TRBJ2-3; the match to TRBD2 covers 7 bases. V gave up 3 bases and J gave up 3 bases; unmatched junction bases: 13. The CDR3 covers 17 residues. Germline V gives CDR1 SGHDT, CDR2 YYEEEE. The CDR3 loop is CASSWGDGRESTDTQYF. CDR3 nucleotides: TGTGCCAGCAGCTGGGGGGATGGGCGGGAGTCTACAGATACGCAGTATTTT.

This clone was counted once. The chain joins TRBV5-1 to TRBJ2-2; the D gene is possibly TRBD1 (5 bases). Germline assignment: CDR1 SGHRS and CDR2 YFSETQ. CDR3 length equals 15 residues. Trimming stripped 0 bases from V and 0 bases from J, with 6 bases between. Written as DNA, the CDR3 is TGCGCCAGCAGCTTGGGACAGCCGAACACCGGGGAGCTGTTTTTT. Its protein product is CASSLGQPNTGELFF.

The chain employs TRBV5-1 and TRBJ2-5; tentative D call: TRBD1 (5 bases). Trimming stripped 0 bases from V and 5 bases from J, with 5 bases between. The germline CDR1 and CDR2 sequences are SGHRS and YFSETQ. The CDR3 has 12 residues. CDR3 coding DNA: TGCGCCAGCAGCTTGGACAGGGAGACCCAGTACTTC. It yields the protein CASSLDRETQYF.

The chain combines TRBV5-1 with TRBJ2-2; perhaps TRBD2 as D (6 bases). V was pared by 4 bases and J by 5 bases, with 18 bases between. Germline-derived CDR1 and CDR2 are SGHRS and YFSETQ. The CDR3 runs 16 residues. CDR3 coding DNA: TGCGCCAGCAGCGTCCGGGACTCCCGGGGGACCGGGGAGCTGTTTTTT. Translated: CASSVRDSRGTGELFF.

This chain joins TRBV5-4 and TRBJ1-4; the D is unclear. The CDR3 runs 15 residues. The germline V gene encodes CDR1 SGHNT and CDR2 YYREEE (reference sequence). V was trimmed by 3 bases and J by 7 bases, leaving 16 bases between them. CDR3 sequence (DNA): TGTGCCAGCAGCTCAACCCCCGGAGCCAGTGAAAAACTGTTTTTT. Its protein product is CASSSTPGASEKLFF.

V is TRBV28 and J is TRBJ2-7; TRBD2 matches at 10 bases. Germline values: CDR1 MDHEN, CDR2 SYDVKM. With V trimmed by 2 bases and J by 5 bases, 3 bases remained unmatched. This CDR3 comprises 14 residues. DNA of the CDR3: TGTGCCAGCAGTTTACTAGCGGGAGTAAACGAGCAGTACTTC. This translates into CASSLLAGVNEQYF.

The rearrangement uses TRBV19 and TRBJ2-3; the match to TRBD2 covers 9 bases. The germline CDR1 and CDR2 sequences are LNHDA and SQIVND (reference sequence). V gave up 3 bases and J gave up 6 bases; unmatched junction bases: 10. This CDR3 has 16 amino acids. The CDR3 DNA reads TGTGCCAGTAGTATTGGACTAGCGACCCGAACGGATACGCAGTATTTT. Translated: CASSIGLATRTDTQYF.

This chain links TRBV5-4 with TRBJ2-5; 10 nucleotides line up with TRBD1. Per the germline V gene, CDR1 is SGHNT and CDR2 is YYREEE (reference sequence). Unmatched junction bases numbered 10, after V lost 0 bases and J lost 5 bases. The CDR3 has 17 residues. The CDR3 reads CASSLGGDRGLRETQYF. DNA for the CDR3: TGTGCCAGCAGCTTGGGAGGCGACAGGGGGCTTCGGGAGACCCAGTACTTC.

The genes are TRBV5-1 and TRBJ2-3, with 8 bases that match TRBD2. The CDR3 has 16 residues. Germline V lookup: CDR1 SGHRS, CDR2 YFSETQ. Trimming cost V 0 bases and J 3 bases; bases outside gene matches: 6. In DNA, the CDR3 is TGCGCCAGCAGCTTGGGGTCTAGCGGGCAGACAGATACGCAGTATTTT. Protein sequence: CASSLGSSGQTDTQYF.

The V and J genes are TRBV4-2 and TRBJ2-7; D possibly corresponds to TRBD2 (7 bases). The germline V gene encodes CDR1 LGHNA and CDR2 YNFKEQ. The CDR3 runs 17 residues. V dropped 0 bases and J dropped 0 bases, with 15 bases sitting between them. The CDR3 sequence is CASSQDLGGGLSYEQYF. The CDR3 DNA sequence: TGTGCCAGCAGCCAAGATCTGGGAGGGGGACTCTCCTACGAGCAGTACTTC.

This chain joins TRBV15 and TRBJ2-6; the match to TRBD2 covers 13 bases. This CDR3 has 20 residues. J lost 0 bases, V lost 1 base, and 6 bases had no gene match. Germline values: CDR1 LNHNV, CDR2 YYDKDF (reference sequence). CDR3 nucleotide sequence: TGTGCCACCAGCAGAGTTAAAGGACTAGCGGGGGCCTCTGGGGCCAACGTCCTGACTTTC. This translates into CATSRVKGLAGASGANVLTF.

This chain connects TRBV7-9 to TRBJ1-1; D is uncertain. Deletions cut 8 bases from V and 4 bases from J, with 17 bases between. This CDR3 contains 14 residues. CDR1 is SEHNR, CDR2 FQNEAQ, per germline (reference sequence). The CDR3 is CASGTLGFGTEAFF. CDR3 DNA: TGTGCCAGCGGAACCCTGGGCTTTGGCACTGAAGCTTTCTTT.

The J gene is TRBJ1-2, the V gene TRBV5-4; TRBD1 agrees at 11 bases. Germline V gene lookup returns CDR1 SGHNT and CDR2 YYREEE (reference sequence). The CDR3 has 13 residues. V dropped 4 bases and J dropped 7; count of bases not matched to a gene: 3. The CDR3 sequence: CASSQGQGVGYTF. In DNA form, the CDR3 reads TGTGCCAGCAGCCAGGGACAGGGGGTTGGCTACACCTTC.

The rearrangement joins TRBV28 to TRBJ2-5, with a possible D match to TRBD2 (5 bases). Trimming removed 3 bases from V and 4 bases from J, with 9 bases in between. The germline V gene encodes CDR1 MDHEN and CDR2 SYDVKM. The CDR3 has 13 residues. The CDR3 coding sequence is TGTGCCAGCAGTTTTGCTAGCACAGAGACCCAGTACTTC. Its translation: CASSFASTETQYF.

The chain carries TRBV5-4 and TRBJ2-5; 7 positions match TRBD2. J lost 5 bases, V lost 4 bases, and 11 bases had no gene match. The CDR3 is made up of 15 amino acids. Per the germline V gene, CDR1 is SGHNT and CDR2 is YYREEE (reference sequence). The CDR3 loop reads CASSPRGDGWETQYF. The DNA for the CDR3 is TGTGCCAGCAGCCCCCGGGGGGACGGTTGGGAGACCCAGTACTTC.

The chain recombines TRBV28 with TRBJ1-1, with TRBD1 matching over 7 bases. V gave up 10 bases and J gave up 0 bases; unmatched junction bases: 8. Germline assignment: CDR1 MDHEN and CDR2 SYDVKM. This CDR3 contains 14 residues. CDR3 sequence reads: CAITRGIMNTEAFF. In nucleotides, the CDR3 is TGTGCCATCACCAGGGGGATTATGAACACTGAAGCTTTCTTT.

This clone was seen a few times. J is TRBJ2-4 and V is TRBV5-1; D gene ambiguous. With 0 bases removed from V and 5 bases from J, the gap between germline ends came to 12 bases. Looked up from germline, CDR1 is SGHRS and CDR2 is YFSETQ. CDR3 length: 15 residues. CDR3 sequence reads: CASSLAGGPENIQYF. Written as DNA, the CDR3 is TGCGCCAGCAGCTTGGCTGGTGGGCCTGAAAACATTCAGTACTTC.

This rearrangement joins TRBV5-4 to TRBJ2-7; D possibly corresponds to TRBD1 (5 bases). The CDR3 length is 13 residues. Germline CDR1 and CDR2: SGHNT and YYREEE (reference sequence). Trimming shortened V by 0 bases and J by 3 bases, and 7 bases separated the two germline ends. The CDR3 here is CASSLAQGYEQYF. The DNA for the CDR3 is TGTGCCAGCAGCTTGGCCCAGGGCTACGAGCAGTACTTC.